The clone carrying this T cell receptor (beta chain) was picked up one time. The antigen is not known. The data stem from a study of T cell responses to AZD1222 COVID-19 vaccine. V was pared by 2 bases and J by 12 bases, with 13 bases of the junction left unmatched. The CDR3 spans 15 residues. Germline lookup yields CDR1 MNHNS and CDR2 SASEGT. Second-dose groups at about 4 or about 12 weeks were pooled. Profiling relied on immunoSEQ multiplex PCR, and the TCRdb table lists in-frame clones only, not all of them. The table lists over 70,000 clones, nearly 90% of them singletons. General study results and limits: Seropositive at baseline were only a handful of AZD1222 recipients. Close to half of spike-specific TCRs reportedly recognize unmutated variant regions.

This specimen was peripheral blood, taken 28 days after the second AZD1222 dose. J is TRBJ1-2 and V is TRBV6-1; 9 bases match TRBD1. The sequence was obtained from an adult who received the AZD1222 COVID-19 vaccine. This CDR3 reads CASSERAGTGQRDTF. CDR3 bases: TGTGCCAGCAGTGAAAGGGCAGGGACAGGGCAGAGGGACACCTTC.